The present TCR beta chain was sequenced within a study of cytomegalovirus exposure and HLA in healthy donors. Broader study findings: Cytomegalovirus association was listed for about 160 TCR beta chains. TCR sequences were mostly rare, though some public TCRs occurred in many donors. In a later analysis, first-cohort TCR clusters were found to tend to co-occur in the 100 to 150 validation repertoires.

The germline CDR1 and CDR2 sequences are SGHTA and FQGNSA. This CDR3 spans 15 amino acids. The donors were part of the roughly 120-subject validation cohort, which stood apart from the roughly 670-subject first cohort. With regard to this clone: The target antigen is unknown.

Some clones are missing from TCRdb's copy, which holds only in-frame ones; the method was immunoSEQ multiplex PCR. The sample lists about 79,000 clones, approximately 94% seen once, with 3.5% to 4% in the top ten. The V and J genes are TRBV7-2 and TRBJ2-5; 8 nucleotides align to TRBD1. TRBJ2-7 matches the DNA end more closely, so the J call is doubtful. Sequenced sample: PBMCs. This clonotype originated in a young woman in good health and CMV-seronegative. The CDR3, as DNA: TGTGCCAGCAGCTTTGGAGGGACAGGAGGCTACGAGCAGTACTTC. It encodes CASSFGGTGGYEQYF.